The source of this T cell receptor beta chain is a study of patients and donors after allogeneic stem cell transplantation. The sample holds a few counts of this clonotype. Trimming cost V 1 base and J 4 bases, with 9 bases left between them. Looked up from germline, CDR1 is MGHRA and CDR2 is YSYEKL. The CDR3 has 14 residues. TCRdb ran MiXCR on the RT-PCR reads and lists one entry per CDR3 protein. The table includes about a million distinct CDR3 sequences, approximately 18% detected once. Input material: blood, either unsorted or a sorted T cell fraction (not recorded which). The chain employs TRBV4-1 and TRBJ2-3; no clear D gene. The TCR was taken from a human donor who was either an allogeneic HSCT recipient or a stem cell or donor lymphocyte infusion donor (not recorded which). It is not recorded whose cells these are; they may come from a transplant donor. The CDR3 loop reads CASSQGPLSDTQYF. The DNA of the CDR3 is TGCGCCAGCAGCCAAGGGCCTTTGTCAGATACGCAGTATTTT.